These T cell receptor beta chains were read from a single sample in a study of T cell responses to AZD1222 COVID-19 vaccine. The protocol was immunoSEQ multiplex PCR, while the TCRdb copy is restricted to in-frame clones and leaves out a portion. Among some 140,000 clones listed, approximately 93% were seen once. The sequenced sample was peripheral blood, obtained on day 0 of AZD1222 vaccination. These TCRs come from an adult in good health. The CDR3 runs from the conserved cysteine through the conserved F or W. A D gene is named only where the DNA matches it firmly. For some rows the clone size is stated as once, few or many, or as a class when expanded; others skip it.

TRBV2	.	TRBJ1-1	.	CASSGEIAFF	TGTGCCAGCAGTGGTGAGATTGCTTTCTTT
TRBV12-3/TRBV12-4	.	TRBJ1-2	.	CASSPFDNYGYTF	TGTGCCAGCAGTCCCTTCGATAACTATGGCTACACCTTC
TRBV6-4	.	TRBJ2-2	.	CASSPQRQLGGELFF	TGTGCCAGCAGCCCCCAAAGACAATTAGGCGGGGAGCTGTTTTTT
TRBV9	once	TRBJ2-5	TRBD1	CASTKGQVPQETQYF	TGTGCCAGCACGAAGGGACAGGTCCCCCAAGAGACCCAGTACTTC
TRBV3-1/TRBV3-2	once	TRBJ1-3	.	CASSLLGGTSSGNTIYF	TGTGCCAGCAGCCTTCTAGGGGGTACAAGCTCTGGAAACACCATATATTTT
TRBV25-1	.	TRBJ2-5	.	CASSGRVGQETQYF	TGTGCCAGCAGTGGACGAGTGGGGCAGGAGACCCAGTACTTC
TRBV5-4	.	TRBJ2-7	TRBD1	CASSMDRRPYEQYF	TGTGCCAGCAGCATGGACAGGAGACCTTACGAGCAGTACTTC
TRBV7-8	.	TRBJ1-5	.	CASSLGRVGQPQHF	TGTGCCAGCAGCTTAGGTAGGGTAGGTCAGCCCCAGCATTTT
TRBV4-1	.	TRBJ1-1	.	CASRQSTGLNTEAFF	TGCGCCAGCAGGCAATCGACGGGCTTGAACACTGAAGCTTTCTTT
TRBV6-2/TRBV6-3	.	TRBJ1-4	.	CASSYKRQGTGKLFF	TGTGCCAGCAGTTATAAGCGGCAGGGGACCGGGAAACTGTTTTTT
TRBV6-6	few	TRBJ1-1	TRBD1	CASSLLGQGVNMNTEAFF	TGTGCCAGCAGTCTCCTCGGACAGGGGGTGAACATGAACACTGAAGCTTTCTTT
TRBV28	.	TRBJ1-5	.	CASSLAGESQPQHF	TGTGCCAGCAGTTTAGCCGGGGAGAGCCAGCCCCAGCATTTT
TRBV9	.	TRBJ1-1	.	CASMGEWNTEAFF	TGTGCCAGCATGGGAGAATGGAACACTGAAGCTTTCTTT
TRBV3-1/TRBV3-2	.	TRBJ1-1	.	CASSQEDRRNTEAFF	TGTGCCAGCAGCCAGGAAGACAGGAGGAACACTGAAGCTTTCTTT
TRBV6-1	.	TRBJ2-7	TRBD1	CASSDRGTGGYEQYF	TGTGCCAGCAGTGATAGAGGGACAGGGGGCTACGAGCAGTACTTC
TRBV15	.	TRBJ1-1	.	CATSSQGGLNVEAFF	TGTGCCACCAGCAGTCAAGGGGGGCTCAACGTTGAAGCTTTCTTT
TRBV19	.	TRBJ1-2	.	CASSRPGVESNYGYTF	TGTGCCAGTAGCCGTCCCGGGGTGGAATCTAACTATGGCTACACCTTC
TRBV28	.	TRBJ2-1	TRBD2	CASSLRLAGLGSEQFF	TGTGCCAGCAGCCTGAGACTAGCGGGATTAGGATCTGAGCAGTTCTTC
TRBV6-2/TRBV6-3	once	TRBJ1-2	.	CASSYARGNYGYTF	TGTGCCAGCAGTTACGCCCGGGGAAACTATGGCTACACCTTC
TRBV6-5	once	TRBJ1-4	.	CASSYLHAGDEKLFF	TGTGCCAGCAGTTACCTCCACGCAGGGGATGAAAAACTGTTTTTT
TRBV5-1	.	TRBJ2-5	.	CASSLKETQYF	TGCGCCAGCAGCTTGAAAGAGACCCAGTACTTC
TRBV19	.	TRBJ2-2	.	CASSKLGQTTGELFF	TGTGCCAGTAGTAAGTTAGGACAGACAACCGGGGAGCTGTTTTTT
TRBV5-4	.	TRBJ1-2	.	CASSLNGEGYTF	TGTGCCAGCAGCTTGAATGGGGAAGGCTACACCTTC
TRBV6-5	.	TRBJ1-1	.	CASSYDGERTEAFF	TGTGCCAGCAGTTACGATGGGGAGCGGACTGAAGCTTTCTTT
TRBV6-5	.	TRBJ1-3	.	CASKGSSGNTIYF	TGTGCCAGCAAGGGTTCTTCGGGAAACACCATATATTTT